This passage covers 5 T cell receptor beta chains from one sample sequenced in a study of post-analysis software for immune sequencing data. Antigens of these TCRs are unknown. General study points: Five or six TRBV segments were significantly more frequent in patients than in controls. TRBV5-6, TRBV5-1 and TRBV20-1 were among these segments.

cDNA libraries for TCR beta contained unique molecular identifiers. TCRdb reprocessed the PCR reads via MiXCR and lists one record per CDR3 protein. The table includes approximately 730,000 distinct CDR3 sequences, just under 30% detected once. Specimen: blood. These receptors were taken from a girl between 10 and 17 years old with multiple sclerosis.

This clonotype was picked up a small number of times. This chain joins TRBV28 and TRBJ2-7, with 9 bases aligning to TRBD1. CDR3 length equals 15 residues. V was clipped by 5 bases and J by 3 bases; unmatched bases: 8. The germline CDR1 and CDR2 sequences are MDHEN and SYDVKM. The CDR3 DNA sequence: TGTGCCAGCAGTCACAGGGGGCGCATCCACTACGAGCAGTACTTC. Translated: CASSHRGRIHYEQYF.

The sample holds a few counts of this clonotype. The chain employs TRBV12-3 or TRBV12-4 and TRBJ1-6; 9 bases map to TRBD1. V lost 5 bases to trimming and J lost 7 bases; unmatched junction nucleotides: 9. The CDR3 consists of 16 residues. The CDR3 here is CASSPEGQGRNSPLHF. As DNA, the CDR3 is TGTGCCAGCAGTCCGGAGGGACAGGGAAGGAATTCACCCCTCCACTTT.

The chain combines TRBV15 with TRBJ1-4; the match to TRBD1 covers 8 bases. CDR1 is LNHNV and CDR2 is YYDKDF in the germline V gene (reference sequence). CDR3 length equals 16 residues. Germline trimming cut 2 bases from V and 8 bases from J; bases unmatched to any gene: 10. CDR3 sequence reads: CATSRSPTGVGEKLFF. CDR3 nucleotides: TGTGCCACCAGCAGATCACCGACAGGGGTGGGGGAAAAACTGTTTTTT.

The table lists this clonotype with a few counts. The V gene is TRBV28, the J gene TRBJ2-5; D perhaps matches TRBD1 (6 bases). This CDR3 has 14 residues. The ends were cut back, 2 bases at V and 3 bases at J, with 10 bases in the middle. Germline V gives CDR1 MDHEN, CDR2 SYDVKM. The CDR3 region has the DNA TGTGCCAGCAGTTTACTTTACAGGGAAGAGACCCAGTACTTC. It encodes CASSLLYREETQYF.

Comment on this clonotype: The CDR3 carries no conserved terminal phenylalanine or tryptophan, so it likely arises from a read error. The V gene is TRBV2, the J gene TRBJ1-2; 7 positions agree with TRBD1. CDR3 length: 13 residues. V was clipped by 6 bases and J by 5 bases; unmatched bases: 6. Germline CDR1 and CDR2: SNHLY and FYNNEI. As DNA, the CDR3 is TGTGCCAGCAGCCCGGACAGGTGGTATGGCTACACCTGC. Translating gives CASSPDRWYGYTC.